This entry is about one T cell receptor beta chain. Its antigen remains unknown. This sample stems from a study of monozygotic twins with inflammatory bowel disease. TCRdb re-called the 5' RACE reads; one entry per CDR3 protein, DNA not given. The sample features some 100,000 distinct CDR3 sequences, with approximately 13% in its top ten. Notes on the study in general: For IBD patients, clonotypes shared with others were fewer than for healthy twins, especially with disease activity.

The germline V gene has CDR1 SGHVS and CDR2 FQNEAQ. CDR3 length: 19 amino acids. The sample comprised blood. This TCR was recovered from a human donor with ulcerative colitis or Crohn's disease, or a healthy co-twin of an affected twin (not recorded which). This chain links TRBV7-8 with TRBJ2-7; TCRdb calls TRBD2, which cannot be checked without DNA. The chain's CDR3 is CASSLEAVGTGLYSYEQYF.